The source of this TCR beta chain is a study of early T cells in non-severe SARS-CoV-2 infection. Overall study context: Bulk RNA from unsorted whole blood was sequenced; chains were unpaired.

The study, taken as a whole, reports: The VDJdb matching leaned toward anti-spike CD8 responses and overlooked private and CD4 specificities.

Individual cDNA molecules carried attached unique molecular identifiers. MiXCR was run by TCRdb on the 5' RACE reads, yielding one entry per CDR3 protein. Seen here are approximately 69,000 distinct CDR3 sequences, 12% observed once, and the top ten hold around 4%. Germline V CDR1 and CDR2: MDHEN, SYDVKM. The CDR3 length is 14 residues. This clonotype was detected a few times. Antigen: not known. A read error is possible here, since a much larger clone lies one base away. The chain employs TRBV28 and TRBJ1-1, with D tentatively TRBD1 (5 bases). The sample consisted of whole blood. The TCR originated in an adult who was a healthcare worker with PCR-confirmed SARS-CoV-2 infection or an uninfected control (not recorded which). The CDR3, as DNA: TGTGCCGGCAGTTCCTCCCAGGGAAACACTGAAGCTTTCTTT. It yields the protein CAGSSSQGNTEAFF.